This T cell receptor (beta chain) stems from a study of regulatory T cells in long-lasting Graves disease. The CDR3 is 12 residues long. The ends were cut back, 7 bases at V and 4 bases at J, with 10 bases in the middle. Germline V gene lookup returns CDR1 SEHNR and CDR2 FQNEAQ (reference sequence). Both iRepertoire HTBI primers and Arm-PCR of CDR3 regions were used to build the TCR beta libraries. One entry per CDR3 protein, called by TCRdb with MiXCR from the multiplex PCR reads. The sample holds about 420,000 distinct CDR3 sequences, roughly 15% seen once. This clonotype was seen ten or more times. Sample time point: newly diagnosed GD, antithyroid drugs for less than 3 months. PBMC-derived RNA was used for the TCR library. These sequences were also reported in another study, on T cells in Graves' hyperthyroidism and ophthalmopathy. From that report: Stable Graves' hyperthyroidism denoted no ophthalmopathy progression over 18 months. The hyperthyroidism was newly diagnosed and had lasted under 2 months; the patients were aged 18 to 65.

The chain combines TRBV7-9 with TRBJ2-5; D gene uncertain. This TCR was recovered from a young woman with Graves disease. Sequences were derived from peripheral blood mononuclear cells (PBMCs), sampled at new diagnosis, from a patient treated with antithyroid drugs. CDR3 sequence reads: CASTNDIETQYF. CDR3 DNA: TGTGCCAGCACTAACGACATAGAGACCCAGTACTTC. The full variable domain, rest sourced from reference TRBV7-9 and TRBJ2-5, is DTGVSQNPRHKITKRGQNVTFRCDPISEHNRLYWYRQTLGQGPEFLTYFQNEAQLEKSRLLSDRFSAERPKGSFSTLEIQRTEQGDSAMYLCASTNDIETQYFGPGTRLLVL.